One sample yielded the 28 T cell receptor beta chains listed below, sequenced in a study of T cell repertoires in cytomegalovirus infection (dated by TCRdb to about 2019). The sample was run on an Illumina HiSeq 1500. The public reads were reprocessed in TCRdb via fastp at Q25 and MiXCR, keeping in-frame beta chains. Rows matching on CDR3 protein sequence are summarized as one entry with the most common DNA and genes. The sample table records about 490,000 distinct CDR3 sequences; approximately 25% of these occur just once. In total, the top ten clones hold approximately 13% of the sample. Sequencing was done on a sample of PBMCs. The receptors come from a human donor in good health (CMV status not recorded). Some clones in this sample may be carry-over from other donors' samples.

Concerning this clonotype itself: The junction shows a germline mismatch at one end, possibly a read error. V usage is TRBV11-3 and J usage is TRBJ2-3; unclear D gene. This CDR3 is 17 amino acids long. In germline, CDR1 is SGHNT, CDR2 YENEEA. CDR3 DNA sequence: TGTGCCTGCAGCCTGCACGTCAGGATCAAGGGCACAGATACGCAGTATTTT. It yields the protein CACSLHVRIKGTDTQYF.

V and J are TRBV7-9 and TRBJ2-1; 8 bases map to TRBD2. V was pared by 3 bases and J by 6 bases, with 4 bases of the junction left unmatched. Germline V CDR1 and CDR2: SEHNR, FQNEAQ (reference sequence). The CDR3 is made up of 14 amino acids. CDR3 sequence (DNA): TGTGCCAGCAGCTTGGGTGGGACTAGCAATGAGCAGTTCTTC. Translated: CASSLGGTSNEQFF.

This clonotype has a handful of counts. V is TRBV27 and J is TRBJ1-1, with D tentatively TRBD1 (5 bases). CDR1 and CDR2 (germline): MNHEY, SMNVEV (reference sequence). The CDR3 length is 15 residues. V shed 4 bases and J shed 4 bases, with 16 bases lying between them. CDR3: CASSYIMGGRTEAFF. In DNA, the CDR3 is TGTGCCAGCAGTTACATCATGGGGGGACGCACTGAAGCTTTCTTT.

The chain recombines TRBV6-2 or TRBV6-3 with TRBJ2-1; 7 nucleotides align to TRBD1. CDR3 size: 16 residues. The germline gives CDR1 MNHEY, CDR2 SVGEGT. Trimming at V came to 5 bases and at J to 3 bases, leaving 10 bases not matched to a gene. CDR3 DNA: TGTGCCAGCAGTAAAAAAGGACAGGCGGTCTACAATGAGCAGTTCTTC. Protein: CASSKKGQAVYNEQFF.

The rearrangement uses TRBV5-6 and TRBJ2-7, with 11 positions matching TRBD1. Germline CDR1 SGHDT, CDR2 YYEEEE. The trim removed 6 bases at V and 3 bases at J, leaving 5 bases unmatched. CDR3 length equals 14 residues. The DNA for the CDR3 is TGTGCCAGCAACATCGGGACAGGGGGCTACGAGCAGTACTTC. Protein sequence: CASNIGTGGYEQYF.

This clonotype was counted ten times or more. CDR3 protein: CASSALAGAPGELFF. The CDR3 bases are TGCGCCAGCAGTGCACTCGCGGGAGCCCCCGGGGAGCTGTTTTTT. V gene TRBV10-2 combines with J gene TRBJ2-2; 7 bases are shared with TRBD2. Losses at the gene ends were 4 bases for V and 6 bases for J; bases not matched to a gene: 8. CDR1 and CDR2 from the germline V gene are WSHSY and SAAADI. This CDR3 contains 15 residues.

The chain is built from TRBV6-1 and TRBJ2-7; 7 bases agree with TRBD2. The CDR3 is made up of 20 amino acids. Germline V CDR1 and CDR2: MNHNS, SASEGT. Trimming took 6 bases from V and 0 from J; bases not matched to a gene: 23. The CDR3: CASSKLRSIRLAVSSYEQYV. The CDR3 DNA follows: TGTGCCAGCAGCAAGTTACGATCTATCAGGCTAGCGGTAAGCTCCTACGAGCAGTACGTC.

The chain is built from TRBV4-1 and TRBJ2-1, with no clear D. V lost 3 bases to trimming and J lost 0 bases, with 15 bases between them. This CDR3 has 17 amino acids. Germline assignment: CDR1 MGHRA and CDR2 YSYEKL. In DNA form, the CDR3 reads TGCGCCAGCAGCCAGACCCAAATCTTAAGCTCCTACAATGAGCAGTTCTTC. Its protein is CASSQTQILSSYNEQFF.

The chain has TRBV6-2 or TRBV6-3 and TRBJ2-5, with D uncertain. Germline CDR1 reads MNHEY; CDR2 reads SVGEGT. V lost 4 bases and J lost 11, with 17 bases in between. This CDR3 is built from 13 residues. CDR3 sequence: CASSSFRPPVQYF. CDR3 bases: TGTGCCAGCAGTTCCTTCAGGCCCCCGGTACAGTACTTC.

This chain links TRBV19 with TRBJ1-2; 8 bases are shared with TRBD1. With 10 bases clipped from V and 0 bases from J, the junction kept 4 bases outside the gene matches. The length of the CDR3 is 13 residues. Germline values: CDR1 LNHDA, CDR2 SQIVND (reference sequence). The CDR3, as DNA: TGTGCCACTCGGACAGGGTCTAACTATGGCTACACCTTC. As protein: CATRTGSNYGYTF.

This clonotype has only a few counts. The V and J genes are TRBV7-3 and TRBJ2-1; 8 bases align to TRBD2. CDR3 length: 14 residues. V lost 5 bases, J lost 5 bases, and 5 bases stayed unmatched. The germline V gene encodes CDR1 SGHTA and CDR2 FQGTGA. The CDR3 DNA follows: TGTGCCAGCAGCCCAACTAGCGGCCACAATGAGCAGTTCTTC. Translating it yields CASSPTSGHNEQFF.

This clonotype occurred a few times. This chain uses TRBV7-9 with TRBJ2-3, with D possibly being TRBD1 or TRBD2 (5 bases each). The CDR3 has 15 residues. V was cut by 5 bases and J by 5 bases, with 17 bases left in between. CDR1 and CDR2 from the germline V gene are SEHNR and FQNEAQ (reference sequence). For the CDR3, the DNA is TGTGCCAGCAGCCCTCGGGACGCCTTGGAAGATACGCAGTATTTT. Its translation is CASSPRDALEDTQYF. The variable domain in full, with the rest retrieved from reference TRBV7-9 and TRBJ2-3, is DTGVSQNPRHKITKRGQNVTFRCDPISEHNRLYWYRQTLGQGPEFLTYFQNEAQLEKSRLLSDRFSAERPKGSFSTLEIQRTEQGDSAMYLCASSPRDALEDTQYFGPGTRLTVL.

The table lists this clonotype with many counts. The chain joins TRBV7-9 to TRBJ2-3; D is ambiguous. There are 15 residues in the CDR3. V lost 1 base to trimming and J lost 6 bases, with 14 bases between them. Germline V gene sequence: CDR1 SEHNR, CDR2 FQNEAQ (reference sequence). CDR3 sequence reads: CASSLGRRTDDTQYF. The CDR3 bases are TGTGCCAGCAGCTTAGGGAGACGGACGGATGATACGCAGTATTTT. The whole variable domain, remainder taken from reference TRBV7-9 and TRBJ2-3, is DTGVSQNPRHKITKRGQNVTFRCDPISEHNRLYWYRQTLGQGPEFLTYFQNEAQLEKSRLLSDRFSAERPKGSFSTLEIQRTEQGDSAMYLCASSLGRRTDDTQYFGPGTRLTVL.

The rearrangement links TRBV10-3 to TRBJ1-1; D is unclear. Germline lookup yields CDR1 ENHRY and CDR2 SYGVKD. The CDR3 consists of 12 residues. With 10 bases removed from V and 4 bases from J, the gap between germline ends came to 13 bases. The CDR3 sequence: CATSPGSTEAFF. CDR3 coding DNA: TGTGCCACCAGCCCGGGTAGCACTGAAGCTTTCTTT.

The chain recombines TRBV6-2 or TRBV6-3 with TRBJ2-7; 13 positions match TRBD2. The length of the CDR3 is 14 residues. V lost 5 bases to trimming and J lost 6 bases; unmatched junction nucleotides: 4. Germline V gives CDR1 MNHEY, CDR2 SVGEGT. CDR3: CASSTGTSGTEQYV. The CDR3 coding sequence is TGTGCCAGCAGTACCGGGACTAGCGGGACCGAGCAGTACGTC.

This clonotype has only a few counts. The chain links TRBV7-2 to TRBJ1-4, with 10 nucleotides matching TRBD1. The CDR3 length is 16 residues. V was pared by 0 bases and J by 8 bases, with 6 bases of the junction left unmatched. CDR1 and CDR2 from the germline V gene are SGHTA and FQGNSA. The CDR3 DNA sequence: TGTGCCAGCAGCTTAGCCGGGGACAGGGGCCGCGAAAAACTGTTTTTT. Translation: CASSLAGDRGREKLFF.

The chain employs TRBV5-4 and TRBJ1-2; tentative D call: TRBD1 (5 bases). V lost 7 bases and J lost 8, with 27 bases in between. This CDR3 comprises 16 residues. Germline-derived CDR1 and CDR2 are SGHNT and YYREEE (reference sequence). The CDR3 coding sequence is TGTGCCAGCTCAGCAATCCAATCGCCGGGACGGAACGGCTACACCTTC. Its protein product is CASSAIQSPGRNGYTF.

In its sample, this clonotype was seen many times. This rearrangement joins TRBV7-8 to TRBJ1-3; D not certain. CDR1 SGHVS and CDR2 FQNEAQ come from the germline V gene. The CDR3 covers 18 residues. V lost 5 bases to trimming and J lost 0 bases, with 20 bases between them. CDR3 region: CASSPRRLSVNSGNTIYF. The CDR3 DNA reads TGTGCCAGCAGCCCCAGGCGGCTGTCCGTCAACTCTGGAAACACCATATATTTT.

This clonotype was seen at least ten times. The J gene is TRBJ1-2, the V gene TRBV7-2, with 8 positions matching TRBD1. The CDR3 runs 15 residues. The germline V gene encodes CDR1 SGHTA and CDR2 FQGNSA. Trimming removed 1 base from V and 2 bases from J; junction bases left unmatched: 3. The CDR3 bases are TGTGCCAGCAGCTTAGGGACAGGGATAAACTATGGCTACACCTTC. It yields the protein CASSLGTGINYGYTF. The full variable domain, rest sourced from reference TRBV7-2 and TRBJ1-2, is GAGVSQSPSNKVTEKGKDVELRCDPISGHTALYWYRQSLGQGLEFLIYFQGNSAPDKSGLPSDRFSAERTGGSVSTLTIQRTQQEDSAVYLCASSLGTGINYGYTFGSGTRLTVV.

This clonotype turned up a few times. The rearrangement links TRBV5-1 to TRBJ2-2, with TRBD1 matching 10 bases. The germline gives CDR1 SGHRS, CDR2 YFSETQ. V lost 3 bases to trimming and J lost 3 bases; unmatched junction nucleotides: 2. The CDR3 covers 15 residues. CDR3 coding DNA: TGCGCCAGCAGCTCCGGGACAGGGGACACCGGGGAGCTGTTTTTT. Translation gives CASSSGTGDTGELFF.

Here the CDR3 DNA reads TGCGCCAGCAGCCAAGATTTAGGGACTAGTATCAACGAGCAGTACTTC. Translation: CASSQDLGTSINEQYF. V usage is TRBV4-1 and J usage is TRBJ2-7; 8 nucleotides line up with TRBD2. The CDR3 length is 16 residues. The germline gives CDR1 MGHRA, CDR2 YSYEKL. V lost 0 bases, J lost 5 bases, and 9 bases stayed unmatched.

This rearrangement joins TRBV28 to TRBJ2-7, with D unresolved. Germline CDR1 MDHEN, CDR2 SYDVKM. Trimming pared 2 bases from V and 7 bases from J, leaving 12 bases between. This CDR3 has 13 residues. The CDR3 coding sequence is TGTGCCAGCAGTTTAGGAGACCACGCTGAGCAGTACTTC. This sequence encodes CASSLGDHAEQYF.

The V call is TRBV10-3, the J call TRBJ2-1; perhaps TRBD2 as D (6 bases). The V end lost 4 bases, the J end lost 10 bases, and 11 bases lay between the germline ends. Per germline, CDR1 ENHRY and CDR2 SYGVKD. This CDR3 is built from 12 residues. CDR3 loop: CAISALRGEQFF. CDR3 sequence (DNA): TGTGCCATCAGTGCCCTACGGGGGGAGCAGTTCTTC.

This clonotype occurred a few times. V usage is TRBV5-4 and J usage is TRBJ2-1; D perhaps matches TRBD2 (6 bases). The V end was cut by 3 bases, the J end by 3 bases, with 22 bases between. The CDR3 loop spans 18 amino acids. CDR1 and CDR2 (germline): SGHNT, YYREEE (reference sequence). In DNA form, the CDR3 reads TGTGCCAGCAGCTCTGCCAACCCGCGGGGCCTGCACTACAATGAGCAGTTCTTC. Its protein product is CASSSANPRGLHYNEQFF. The full variable domain, in which reference TRBV5-4 and TRBJ2-1 provide the parts outside the CDR3, is ETGVTQSPTHLIKTRGQQVTLRCSSQSGHNTVSWYQQALGQGPQFIFQYYREEENGRGNFPPRFSGLQFPNYSSELNVNALELDDSALYLCASSSANPRGLHYNEQFFGPGTRLTVL.

J is TRBJ1-1 and V is TRBV19; D is possibly TRBD1 (5 bases). The CDR3 totals 14 residues. Germline-derived CDR1 and CDR2 are LNHDA and SQIVND (reference sequence). V was cut by 3 bases and J by 4 bases, with 12 bases left in between. Here the CDR3 reads CASSIRGTGTEAFF. The CDR3 DNA sequence: TGTGCCAGTAGTATCCGGGGGACTGGCACTGAAGCTTTCTTT. The whole variable domain, remainder taken from reference TRBV19 and TRBJ1-1, is DGGITQSPKYLFRKEGQNVTLSCEQNLNHDAMYWYRQDPGQGLRLIYYSQIVNDFQKGDIAEGYSVSREKKESFPLTVTSAQKNPTAFYLCASSIRGTGTEAFFGQGTRLTVV.

The V gene is TRBV29-1, the J gene TRBJ2-7, with 12 bases matching TRBD1. This CDR3 region has 15 residues. Looked up from germline, CDR1 is SQVTM and CDR2 is ANQGSEA. V lost 0 bases, J lost 6 bases, and 6 bases stayed unmatched. CDR3 in DNA: TGCAGCGTTGAAGATCTTTCGGGACAGGGGGCCGAGCAGTACTTC. This translates into CSVEDLSGQGAEQYF.

The chain has TRBV11-2 and TRBJ1-5; 9 bases are shared with TRBD1. The CDR3 contains 16 residues. Germline CDR1 SGHAT, CDR2 FQNNGV. V lost 2 bases, J lost 7 bases, and 9 bases stayed unmatched. The CDR3 DNA follows: TGTGCCAGCAGCTTATCGGGACAGGGAAGAGGCCAGCCCCAGCATTTT. It specifies CASSLSGQGRGQPQHF.

DNA of the CDR3: TGTGCCAGCAGCTTAGGCACGGGGATCTATGGCTACACCTTC. This gives the protein CASSLGTGIYGYTF. The chain uses TRBV11-1 and TRBJ1-2; D call uncertain. CDR1 is SGHAT, CDR2 FQDESV, per germline (reference sequence). CDR3 length: 14 amino acids. V dropped 1 base and J dropped 4 bases, with 10 bases sitting between them.